Here is one TCR beta chain with its context. The antigen remains undetermined. The data belong to a study of cytomegalovirus exposure and HLA in healthy donors. Study-wide results and limits: Per a prior analysis, the majority of TCR beta V segments were productive roughly 90% or roughly 30% of the time. CMV serostatus alone was available as immune exposure information.

PCR primers comprised 60 Vbeta and 13 Jbeta primers. TCRdb keeps only in-frame clones here, not all; method: immunoSEQ multiplex PCR. This sample contains 120,000 to 150,000 clones. Trimming removed 7 bases at V and 6 bases at J, with 17 bases between. The CDR3 is made up of 14 amino acids. Per germline, CDR1 MNHNY and CDR2 SVGAGI (reference sequence). The V call is TRBV6-6, the J call TRBJ2-3; no definite D call. Sequencing used PBMCs. The TCR was taken from a woman between 18 and 30 years old in good health and CMV-seronegative. CDR3 in amino acids: CASTSFLARDTQYF. The CDR3 DNA reads TGTGCCAGCACCTCTTTTTTGGCTCGTGATACGCAGTATTTT.